This T cell receptor beta chain came from a study of blood T cell repertoires in COVID-19. Study overall: Sample material is recorded as cDNA or gDNA derived from T cells, B-cell-depleted T cells, or PBMCs.

The CDR3 extends over 14 amino acids. Looked up from germline, CDR1 is MNHNY and CDR2 is SVGAGI (reference sequence). V was shortened by 7 bases and J by 4 bases, with 16 bases between the two germline ends. This clone showed up just a few times. Original handling: Amplification with reference gene primers provided the estimates of nucleated cell counts. Profiled with immunoSEQ multiplex PCR; TCRdb holds only in-frame clones, not every one. V, J and clone size derive from that table, while D and trimming were established from the DNA sequence. The sample lists 190,000 or so clones, around four fifths occurring once.

The V and J genes are TRBV6-6 and TRBJ1-2, with D possibly matching TRBD1 (5 bases). Sample: peripheral blood. The TCR sequence derives from a man aged 55 to 70 with COVID-19, enrolled during active disease. The CDR3 nucleotides read TGTGCCAGCAAAAGGGGCCAGGGAGGCTATGGCTACACCTTC. Its translation: CASKRGQGGYGYTF.